Listed below are T cell receptor beta chains from one sample, sequenced in a study of control samples from healthy donors and cancer patients. The assay was immunoSEQ multiplex PCR, and TCRdb's table has in-frame clones only and misses some. The table shows 80,000 to 100,000 clones, with 88% occurring only once. The sample was blood. These TCRs come from a man aged 30 to 39 in good health. The CDR3 runs from the conserved cysteine through the conserved F or W. Each record gives: D gene, V gene, CDR3 length, J gene, clone size, CDR3 protein, CDR3 DNA. The D gene is left open where the match is weak. Clone sizes are given selectively: once, few, many, or a class where the clone is expanded.

>-|TRBV2|12|TRBJ2-3|-
CASSDGSDTQYF
TGTGCCAGCAGTGATGGCTCAGATACGCAGTATTTT
>-|TRBV28|14|TRBJ2-6|-
CASRHRSGANVLTF
TGTGCCAGCAGGCACCGATCTGGGGCCAACGTCCTGACTTTC
>-|TRBV10-2|13|TRBJ1-1|-
CASSGHRNTEAFF
TGCGCCAGCAGTGGCCACAGGAACACTGAAGCTTTCTTT
>-|TRBV5-1|12|TRBJ2-1|-
CASSLGRGEQFF
TGCGCCAGCAGCTTGGGGCGGGGTGAGCAGTTCTTC
>-|TRBV6-4|14|TRBJ2-4|-
CASSATRDTAIQYF
TGTGCCAGCAGCGCGACTCGAGACACTGCCATTCAGTACTTC
>TRBD2|TRBV6-6|15|TRBJ2-2|-
CASSITSGNTGELFF
TGTGCCAGCAGCATAACTAGCGGGAACACCGGGGAGCTGTTTTTT
>-|TRBV28|11|TRBJ1-2|-
CASREAFGYTF
TGTGCCAGCCGGGAAGCGTTTGGCTACACCTTC
>-|TRBV11-3|14|TRBJ1-1|-
CASSSEVPGFEAFF
TGTGCCAGCAGCTCGGAGGTCCCTGGCTTTGAAGCTTTCTTT
>-|TRBV28|14|TRBJ1-1|-
CASSFGGSSTEAFF
TGTGCCAGCAGTTTCGGGGGATCGAGCACTGAAGCTTTCTTT
>-|TRBV7-7|14|TRBJ2-2|-
CAITSGMNTGELFF
TGTGCCATTACGAGCGGAATGAACACCGGGGAGCTGTTTTTT
>TRBD2|TRBV24-1|15|TRBJ2-2|-
CATSDTGLAAGELFF
TGTGCCACCAGTGATACCGGACTAGCGGCCGGGGAGCTGTTTTTT
>-|TRBV6-6|16|TRBJ1-1|once
CASSYSRSSANTEAFF
TGTGCCAGCAGTTACTCCCGGTCTTCAGCGAACACTGAAGCTTTCTTT
>-|TRBV4-3|14|TRBJ1-3|-
CASSQEGARDTIYF
TGCGCCAGCAGCCAAGAGGGGGCGCGGGACACCATATATTTT
>TRBD2|TRBV25-1|15|TRBJ2-3|few
CASSLAGGPTDTQYF
TGTGCCAGCTCCTTAGCGGGAGGACCCACAGATACGCAGTATTTT
>-|TRBV3-1/TRBV3-2|11|TRBJ2-7|-
CATGGLYEQYF
TGTGCCACTGGGGGGTTATACGAGCAGTACTTC
>-|TRBV7-2|12|TRBJ2-5|once
CASSLAGGPQYF
TGTGCCAGCAGCTTAGCCGGGGGGCCCCAGTACTTC